This TCR beta chain was identified during a study of neoadjuvant anti-PD-1 for oral cavity cancer (dated by TCRdb to the early 2020s). Broadly, across the study: Before curative-intent surgical resection, most patients were given three to four biweekly doses of nivolumab at 3 mg/kg. Under RECIST 1.1, a patient counted as a responder if showing complete response, partial response or stable disease, and as a non-responder if showing progression. A fourth nivolumab dose was given around day 43 to patients without progression, and definitive surgical resection was performed in those patients on days 50-56. The parent correlative cohort included around 12 patients, with an approximately 32% response rate.

Trimming accounts for 0 bases at V and 5 bases at J, while the number of junction bases matched to no gene is 9. As encoded in the germline V gene, CDR1 is SGHRS while CDR2 is YFSETQ. The CDR3 goes from the cysteine to the phenylalanine over 16 residues. Only the CDR3 DNA is retained, 48 bases long and in frame from the first base. Tumor libraries used mostly about 4.8 ug of input genomic DNA for survey sequencing, with two replicates per sample. The immunoSEQ hsTCRbeta kit was used to prepare TCRbeta libraries, following the manufacturer's instructions. An Illumina NovaSeq 6000 S4 flow cell was used to sequence the final libraries, which had first been combined to 3 nM. The source study handled its data this way. Raw data preprocessing and quality control were performed with the immunoSEQ Analyzer. The analysis was restricted to productive rearrangements, with each unique CDR3 amino acid sequence defining a clonotype. Repertoire clonality was estimated as the Gini-Simpson index, which was calculated using the R package tcR. Gini indices were compared with Student's t test, and associations with tumor size change were assessed by Pearson correlation. TCRdb stores this immuneACCESS table with in-frame sequences only. Part of the clones is absent; in the studies checked, under half of the shortfall reflects unresolved V genes, and no reason is known for the rest. V and J calls and clone size are given by that table; D and trimming were obtained from the DNA. The sample table lists nearly 15,000 clones, around 34% of them with a count of one. The ten largest clones represent roughly two fifths of the sample.

According to the study, the label for this sample's time point signals: after neoadjuvant nivolumab, at surgical resection. The patients had newly diagnosed stage II-IVA oral cavity squamous cell carcinoma and had not received any prior systemic or radiation treatment. The cohort was made up of patients with locally advanced, HPV-negative oral cavity squamous cell carcinoma. The samples were drawn from a longitudinal correlative study tied to a single-arm phase II trial testing neoadjuvant nivolumab in oral cavity squamous cell carcinoma. Subject-matched pre- and post-treatment PBMCs and tumors from three responders and three non-responders were subjected to genomic DNA-based TCRbeta sequencing. The Maxwell RSC DNA from Tissue kit was used to isolate genomic DNA from tumor tissue. Overall study outcomes, separate from this receptor: Higher pretreatment blood TCRbeta clonality and lower post-treatment tumor TCRbeta clonality were correlated with higher pretreatment blood Treg/Th17 ratios. Larger post-treatment sizes of preexisting intratumoral clones correlated with greater tumor shrinkage, suggesting expansion of preexisting clones contributed to response. The TCR analyses had only a few patients in each response group, and the authors called for validation in larger cohorts.

For this clone: It lacks a known antigen. Per-base qualities were not stored, and no clone one base away is much larger.

Recombination connected TRBV5-1 to TRBJ1-2; 8 bases in between match TRBD1. Sequences were derived from tumor tissue, sampled after nivolumab (anti-PD-1) treatment. The origin of this receptor is a person between 40 and 85 years old with oral cavity squamous cell carcinoma. In nucleotide form, the sequence is TGCGCCAGCAGCTTGGAACAGGGGGGCCCCTTGTATGGCTACACCTTC. The encoded protein is CASSLEQGGPLYGYTF. The variable domain in full, with residues beyond the CDR3 obtained from the reference TRBV5-1 and TRBJ1-2 genes, is KAGVTQTPRYLIKTRGQQVTLSCSPISGHRSVSWYQQTPGQGLQFLFEYFSETQRNKGNFPGRFSGRQFSNSRSEMNVSTLELGDSALYLCASSLEQGGPLYGYTFGSGTRLTVV.